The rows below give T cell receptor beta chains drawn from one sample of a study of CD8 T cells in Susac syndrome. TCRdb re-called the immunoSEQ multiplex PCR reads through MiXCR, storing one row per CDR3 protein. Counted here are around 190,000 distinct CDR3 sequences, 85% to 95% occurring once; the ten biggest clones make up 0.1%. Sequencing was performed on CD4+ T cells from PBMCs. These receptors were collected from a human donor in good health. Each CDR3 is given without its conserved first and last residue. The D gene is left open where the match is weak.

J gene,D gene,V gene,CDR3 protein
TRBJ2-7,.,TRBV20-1,SATISYEQY
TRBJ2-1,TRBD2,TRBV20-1,SARDGGGGGGYNEQF
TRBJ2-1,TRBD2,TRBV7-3,ASSSTSGGFNEQF
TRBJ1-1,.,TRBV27,ASSLWGERNTEAF
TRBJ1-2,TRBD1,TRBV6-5,ASSLDRERYGYT
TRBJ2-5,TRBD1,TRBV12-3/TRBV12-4,ASSIGTGFQETQY
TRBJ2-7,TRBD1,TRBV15,ATSSQGVYEQY
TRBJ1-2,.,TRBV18,ASSPARSDILHGYT
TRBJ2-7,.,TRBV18,ASSPDKYEQY
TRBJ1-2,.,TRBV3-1,ASSQEGLGSLVVNYGYT
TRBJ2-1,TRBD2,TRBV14,ASSRPGSGSWSEQF
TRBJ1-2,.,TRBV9,ASSPLTSTNYGYT
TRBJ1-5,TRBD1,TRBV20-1,SAPDRGSNQPQH
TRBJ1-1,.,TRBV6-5,ASSYSDRRVEAF
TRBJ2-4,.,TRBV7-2,ASSARDPWDIQY
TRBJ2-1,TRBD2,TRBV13,ASSPTSGEQF
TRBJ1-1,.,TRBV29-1,SVGGGTNTEAF
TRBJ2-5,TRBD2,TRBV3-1,ASSSGASGGRETQY
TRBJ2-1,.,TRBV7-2,ASSWRQREQF
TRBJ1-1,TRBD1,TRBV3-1,ASSQQGVNTEAF
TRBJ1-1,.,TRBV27,ASSLEGRVAEAF
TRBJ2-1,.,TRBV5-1,ASSSTVIAAGSSYNEQF
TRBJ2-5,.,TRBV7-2,ASSLSLAARGTQY
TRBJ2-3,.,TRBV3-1,ASSQVVDIQGGSDTQY
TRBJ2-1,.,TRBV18,ASSPPSVAGQF
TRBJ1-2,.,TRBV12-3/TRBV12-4,ASSGEGTWRGYT